This TCR beta chain came from a study of beta chain features in type 1 diabetes (dated by TCRdb to the late 2010s). Regarding the study in general: No differences in mean age, gender distribution, total cell number or subset yield were found between patients and healthy donors. A total of roughly 100 million sorted cells were examined across all samples, and the number of cells per subset was strongly correlated with RNA yield. In the study, TCRB repertoires of sorted circulating CD4+ T cell subsets from recently diagnosed type 1 diabetes patients were compared with those of matched healthy donors. Whereas all 30 or so donors provided naive and central memory subsets, regulatory and stem cell-like memory subsets were isolated from just 8 patients and roughly 8 healthy donors. What the research found in general, with its limitations: Shorter templates might be favored by PCR, yet because patient and control samples were amplified and corrected together, any such skew would affect both groups equally. The naive, central memory and regulatory TCRB repertoires appeared to resemble one another more closely among patients than among healthy donors. Type 1 diabetes patients showed a moderate but significant shortening of TCRB CDR3 length in all four CD4+ subsets. At VDJ recombination sites, type 1 diabetes patients had fewer insertions and more deleted nucleotides, which implies abnormalities in thymic rearrangement. Because cDNA was sequenced instead of genomic DNA, highly expressing activated cells could be over-represented, though the groups showed no difference in activation or CD3 levels. Because small numbers of individuals were included in the HLA sub-analyses, any influence of HLA type on TCRB rearrangement was left unresolved.

In regard to this clone: No antigen is known for it. The record has no base qualities; no much larger clone is one base away.

Each donor gave one peripheral blood draw, averaging roughly 100 mL, which was collected into heparinised tubes. A BD FACSAria II and a panel including CD45RO, CCR7, CD25, CD127, CD95 and CD27 were used to sort naive, central memory, regulatory and stem cell-like memory CD4+ T cells. A purity above 95% was achieved for all sorted populations. PBMCs were isolated immediately by Lymphoprep density gradient centrifugation and stained directly without culture. Samples were stained and sorted in pairs, with one healthy donor and one patient per experiment, so that batch effects were minimized. From the cysteine up to the phenylalanine, the CDR3 has a length of 14 residues. The kept DNA is CDR3 alone, 42 bases in frame from the first base. The junction shows trimming of 7 bases on V and 1 base on J, plus 16 bases between the germline ends. Reading the germline V gene gives CDR1 SQVTM and CDR2 ANQGSEA. The High Capacity cDNA Reverse Transcription Kit was used to reverse transcribe all of the isolated RNA, meaning that expressed TCRB transcripts were what got sequenced. Naive, central memory and regulatory T cell samples underwent deep immunoSEQ sequencing, averaging about 3.5 million total reads per sample. After sorted cells were lysed in RLT buffer, RNA was extracted with DNase-treated RNeasy Micro or Mini kits, with the choice depending on cell number. Each cell subset was processed on its own to prevent cross-contamination, while patient and healthy donor samples were processed together. The immunoSEQ multiplex PCR was used to amplify TCRB sequences from cDNA, generating 87-bp fragments that spanned the CDR3 region. Sequencing of the amplicons was performed on the Illumina HiSeq platform. Turning to the authors' computational methods: Synthetic template baselines were used to correct PCR bias computationally, reads within Hamming distance 2 were collapsed, and singletons that could not be merged were discarded. Reads were aligned against IMGT to assign V, D and J genes, CDR3 length and insertions or deletions at six rearrangement sites. Within each subset, clonotype counts were normalized to sorted cell number, and only after that were true diversity and Gini coefficients computed with the tcR R package. Repertoire sharing was quantified using the overlap coefficient calculated on TCRB nucleotide sequences. As a proxy for the pre-selection repertoire, out-of-frame TCRB sequences from naive cells were analyzed. TCRdb holds this immuneACCESS table with in-frame rearrangements only. Some clones are missing; in checked studies, unresolved V genes explain under half, and the rest has no known cause. V, J and clone size are those of that table, while D and trimming were read from the DNA. The sample includes roughly 700,000 clones, with 13% observed a single time. Clones ranked in the top ten supply approximately 0.022% of the sample.

This receptor was taken from a man between 18 and 29 years old with type 1 diabetes. The sample taken for sequencing was naive CD4+ T cells from blood. The cell subset or site tag for this specimen amounts to: true naive CD4+ T cells. This receptor chain uses TRBV29-1 and TRBJ1-2, with an unclear D gene assignment. The CDR3 reads CSGDAAAINYGYTF. The DNA sequence is TGCAGCGGTGATGCGGCAGCTATTAACTATGGCTACACCTTC.